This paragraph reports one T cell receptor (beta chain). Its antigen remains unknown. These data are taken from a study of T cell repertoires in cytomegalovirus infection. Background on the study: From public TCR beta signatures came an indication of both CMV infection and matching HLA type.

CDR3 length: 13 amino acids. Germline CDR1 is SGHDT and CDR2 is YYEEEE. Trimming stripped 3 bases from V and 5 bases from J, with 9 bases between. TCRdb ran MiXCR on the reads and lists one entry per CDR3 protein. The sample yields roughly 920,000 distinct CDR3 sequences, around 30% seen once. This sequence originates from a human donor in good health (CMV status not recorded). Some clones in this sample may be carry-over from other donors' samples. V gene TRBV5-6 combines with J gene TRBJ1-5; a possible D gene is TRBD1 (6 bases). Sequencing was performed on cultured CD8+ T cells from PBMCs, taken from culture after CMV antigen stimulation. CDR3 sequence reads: CASSWTADQPQHF. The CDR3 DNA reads TGTGCCAGCAGCTGGACAGCCGATCAGCCCCAGCATTTT.